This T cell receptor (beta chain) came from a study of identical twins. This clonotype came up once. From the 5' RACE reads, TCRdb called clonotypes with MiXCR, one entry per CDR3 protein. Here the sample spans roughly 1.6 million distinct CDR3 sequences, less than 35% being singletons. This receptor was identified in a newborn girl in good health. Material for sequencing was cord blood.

The CDR3: CASRERGTSSRKFQETQYF. CDR3 in DNA: TGTGCCAGCAGGGAGAGAGGGACATCCTCTAGAAAATTCCAAGAGACCCAGTACTTC. The V call is TRBV6-1, the J call TRBJ2-5, with D tentatively TRBD1 (6 bases). This CDR3 comprises 19 residues. V dropped 6 bases and J dropped 1 base, with 27 bases sitting between them. The germline V gene has CDR1 MNHNS and CDR2 SASEGT.